The 16 T cell receptor beta chains given below trace back to one sample, sequenced in a study of response to subunit inactivated influenza vaccine. TCRdb called the RT-PCR reads again in MiXCR, with one record for every CDR3 protein. The table includes 860,000 or so distinct CDR3 sequences, around 20% detected once. The specimen comprised PBMCs from blood, sampled more than 4 days after vaccination. These receptors originate from a man aged 50 to 60 who received an inactivated influenza vaccine.

The CDR3 bases are TGTGCCATCAGTGACGCTATGAACACTGAAGCTTTCTTT. Protein sequence: CAISDAMNTEAFF. V gene TRBV10-3 combines with J gene TRBJ1-1; D is ambiguous. Germline CDR1 ENHRY, CDR2 SYGVKD. Trimming removed 3 bases at V and 0 bases at J, with 5 bases between. This CDR3 comprises 13 residues.

Here the CDR3 reads CASSLDRGFSYNEQFF. The DNA for the CDR3 is TGTGCCAGCAGCTTGGACAGGGGGTTTTCCTACAATGAGCAGTTCTTC. V gene TRBV5-6 combines with J gene TRBJ2-1, with TRBD1 matching 8 bases. V trimming: 0 bases; J trimming: 1 base; junction bases outside the gene matches: 3. The CDR3 sequence is 16 residues long. CDR1 is SGHDT and CDR2 is YYEEEE in the germline V gene.

The chain recombines TRBV2 with TRBJ2-4; D unclear. This CDR3 is built from 13 residues. The V end was cut by 4 bases, the J end by 6 bases, with 10 bases between. CDR1 is SNHLY, CDR2 FYNNEI, per germline. CDR3 DNA sequence: TGTGCCAGCAGTGCGGAAACAGCAAACATTCAGTACTTC. It codes for CASSAETANIQYF.

There are a few counts of this clonotype. The rearrangement uses TRBV12-3 or TRBV12-4 and TRBJ1-2; D is possibly TRBD1 (6 bases). Trimming took off 7 bases at V and 1 base at J, with 16 bases between the two ends. The length of the CDR3 is 15 residues. CDR3: CASTLRGPYNYGYTF. CDR3 coding DNA: TGTGCCAGCACCTTGCGGGGGCCATATAACTATGGCTACACCTTC.

There are many counts of this clonotype. V gene TRBV12-3 or TRBV12-4 combines with J gene TRBJ2-1, with a tentative D call TRBD1 (8 bases). Deletions cut 6 bases from V and 2 bases from J, with 14 bases between. The CDR3 length is 15 residues. The CDR3 region is CASRNRGTTYNEQFF. Written as DNA, the CDR3 is TGTGCCAGCAGAAACAGGGGGACTACCTACAATGAGCAGTTCTTC.

There are a few counts of this clonotype. The genes are TRBV21-1 and TRBJ2-5; the table's D call, TRBD1, was not checked against the DNA. TRBV21-1 is listed as a pseudogene. The CDR3 is made up of 15 amino acids. In DNA form, the CDR3 reads TGTGCCAGCAGCACTGGGACAGGACGGGGAGAGACCCAGTACTTC. Translation gives CASSTGTGRGETQYF.

This chain uses TRBV2 with TRBJ2-7; 11 bases are a match to TRBD1. Looked up from germline, CDR1 is SNHLY and CDR2 is FYNNEI. The CDR3 extends over 15 amino acids. With 6 bases clipped from V and 3 bases from J, the junction kept 7 bases outside the gene matches. The DNA for the CDR3 is TGTGCCAGCAGGAGGGACAGGGGGTCCCTCTACGAGCAGTACTTC. Protein product: CASRRDRGSLYEQYF.

The chain is built from TRBV11-2 and TRBJ1-4; 7 nucleotides line up with TRBD1. Trimming at V came to 5 bases and at J to 12 bases, leaving 15 bases not matched to a gene. The V gene's germline CDR1 is SGHAT and CDR2 FQNNGV. The CDR3 loop spans 15 amino acids. The CDR3 DNA reads TGTGCCAGCAGCCATTACAGGGGCGCTAAACCGGAACTGTTTTTT. Protein: CASSHYRGAKPELFF.

The chain recombines TRBV6-1 with TRBJ2-3; TRBD2 matches 9 bases. The CDR3 loop spans 15 amino acids. CDR1 and CDR2 (germline): MNHNS, SASEGT. V gave up 6 bases and J gave up 0 bases; unmatched junction bases: 4. The CDR3 sequence is CASRRLAGSTDTQYF. The CDR3 DNA reads as TGTGCCAGCAGAAGGCTAGCGGGAAGCACAGATACGCAGTATTTT.

J is TRBJ1-2 and V is TRBV29-1; maybe TRBD1 (6 bases). Germline assignment: CDR1 SQVTM and CDR2 ANQGSEA. The V end was cut by 6 bases, the J end by 5 bases, with 16 bases between. The CDR3 has 13 residues. In nucleotides, the CDR3 is TGCAGCGTGGGGCCGGGGGCCGGATATGGCTACACCTTC. This codes for CSVGPGAGYGYTF. The variable domain in full, completed from reference TRBV29-1 and TRBJ1-2, reads SAVISQKPSRDICQRGTSLTIQCQVDSQVTMMFWYRQQPGQSLTLIATANQGSEATYESGFVIDKFPISRPNLTFSTLTVSNMSPEDSSIYLCSVGPGAGYGYTFGSGTRLTVV.

V usage is TRBV5-1 and J usage is TRBJ2-1, with D possibly matching TRBD2 (6 bases). Germline V CDR1 and CDR2: SGHRS, YFSETQ. The CDR3 has 16 residues. V was pared by 0 bases and J by 1 base, with 11 bases between. CDR3 bases: TGCGCCAGCAGCTTGGGGGCCGGGGGTTCCTACAATGAGCAGTTCTTC. This codes for CASSLGAGGSYNEQFF.

This clonotype was found a few times. J is TRBJ1-2 and V is TRBV20-1; D call uncertain. The germline CDR1 and CDR2 sequences are DFQATT and SNEGSKA (reference sequence). V shed 4 bases and J shed 4 bases, with 10 bases lying between them. CDR3 length: 12 residues. CDR3 in amino acids: CSAIRRSYGYTF. As DNA, the CDR3 is TGCAGTGCTATTCGCAGGAGCTATGGCTACACCTTC.

This clonotype was counted a few times. CDR3 loop: CASRRGLAGEDEQYF. Here the CDR3 DNA reads TGTGCCAGCAGGAGGGGACTAGCGGGGGAAGACGAGCAGTACTTC. The J gene is TRBJ2-7, the V gene TRBV12-3 or TRBV12-4, with 14 bases aligning to TRBD2. The CDR3 runs 15 residues. Losses at the gene ends were 6 bases for V and 5 bases for J; bases not matched to a gene: 6.

This clonotype was recorded a few times. The rearrangement joins TRBV15 to TRBJ2-3; a weak D match, TRBD2 (5 bases). The CDR3 contains 15 residues. V was trimmed by 0 bases and J by 4 bases, leaving 11 bases between them. Germline CDR1 LNHNV, CDR2 YYDKDF (reference sequence). This CDR3 is CATSRDYGESDTQYF. Here the CDR3 DNA reads TGTGCCACCAGCAGAGATTACGGGGAGTCAGATACGCAGTATTTT.

This clonotype has more than one count but fewer than ten. This chain links TRBV7-8 with TRBJ2-1; 15 nucleotides line up with TRBD2. This CDR3 comprises 16 residues. The trim removed 5 bases at V and 6 bases at J, leaving 5 bases unmatched. CDR1 and CDR2 from the germline V gene are SGHVS and FQNEAQ. The CDR3 sequence is CASSRTSGRAFNEQFF. For the CDR3, the DNA is TGTGCCAGCAGCCGGACTAGCGGGAGGGCCTTCAATGAGCAGTTCTTC.

This clonotype was picked up a small number of times. The genes are TRBV11-3 and TRBJ1-1, with D uncertain. Germline CDR1 reads SGHNT; CDR2 reads YENEEA. V lost 5 bases to trimming and J lost 6 bases, with 13 bases between them. This CDR3 comprises 13 residues. CDR3 sequence reads: CASSPPEESEAFF. The CDR3 bases are TGTGCCAGCAGCCCACCAGAGGAGTCTGAAGCTTTCTTT. Together with reference TRBV11-3 and TRBJ1-1, the CDR3 gives the full variable domain: EAGVVQSPRYKIIEKKQPVAFWCNPISGHNTLYWYLQNLGQGPELLIRYENEEAVDDSQLPKDRFSAERLKGVDSTLKIQPAELGDSAVYLCASSPPEESEAFFGQGTRLTVV.